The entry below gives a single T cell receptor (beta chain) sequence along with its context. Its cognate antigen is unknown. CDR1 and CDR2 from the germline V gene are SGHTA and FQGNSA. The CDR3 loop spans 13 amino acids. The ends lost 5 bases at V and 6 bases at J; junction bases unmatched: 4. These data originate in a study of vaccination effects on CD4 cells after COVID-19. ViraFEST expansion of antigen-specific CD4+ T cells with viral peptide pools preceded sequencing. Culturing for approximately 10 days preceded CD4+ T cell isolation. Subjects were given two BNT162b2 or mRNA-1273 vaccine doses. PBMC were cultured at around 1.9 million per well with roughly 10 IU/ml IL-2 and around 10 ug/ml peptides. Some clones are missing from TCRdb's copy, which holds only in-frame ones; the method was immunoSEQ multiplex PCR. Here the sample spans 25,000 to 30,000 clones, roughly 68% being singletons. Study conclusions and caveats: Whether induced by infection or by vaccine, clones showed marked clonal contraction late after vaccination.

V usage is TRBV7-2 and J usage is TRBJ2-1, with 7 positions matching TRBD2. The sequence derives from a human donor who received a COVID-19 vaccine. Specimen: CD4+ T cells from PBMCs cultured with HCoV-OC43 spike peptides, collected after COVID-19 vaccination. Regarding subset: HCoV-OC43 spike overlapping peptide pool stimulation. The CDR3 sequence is CASSTGLVNEQFF. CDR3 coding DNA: TGTGCCAGCAGCACCGGACTAGTCAATGAGCAGTTCTTC.